A single sample gave rise to the 12 T cell receptor beta chains below, sequenced in a study of T cell responses to AZD1222 COVID-19 vaccine. TCRdb's table, derived via immunoSEQ multiplex PCR, lists solely in-frame clones and lacks some. Of some 87,000 clones listed, 80% to 90% are singletons. The source was peripheral blood, collected on day 0 of AZD1222 vaccination. These receptors all stem from an adult in good health.

The rearrangement uses TRBV21-1 and TRBJ2-7; the DNA was not compared with TRBD1, the D call given in the table. TRBV21-1 is marked as a pseudogene. The CDR3 is 16 amino acids. The CDR3 nucleotides are TGTGCCAGCAGCACAGCGGATTGGGACAGGGGCTACGAGCAGTACTTC. Translation: CASSTADWDRGYEQYF.

This chain links TRBV7-2 with TRBJ1-6, with TRBD1 as a possible D gene (6 bases). The ends were cut back, 0 bases at V and 7 bases at J, with 13 bases in the middle. CDR1 is SGHTA, CDR2 FQGNSA, per germline. The CDR3 length is 16 residues. CDR3 region: CASSLALGGGNSPLHF. As DNA, the CDR3 is TGTGCCAGCAGCTTAGCCCTAGGGGGAGGAAATTCACCCCTCCACTTT.

The rearrangement uses TRBV11-2 and TRBJ1-3; D is ambiguous. Trimming took 1 base from V and 8 from J, leaving 12 bases between them. Germline V gene data show CDR1 as SGHAT and CDR2 as FQNNGV. The CDR3 has 14 amino acids. In DNA, the CDR3 is TGTGCCAGCAGCTTAGGCTCTTCTTGGGACACCATATATTTT. This codes for CASSLGSSWDTIYF.

The chain combines TRBV2 with TRBJ1-1; D is perhaps TRBD1 (6 bases). Trimming took 8 bases from V and 7 from J, leaving 20 bases between them. Germline CDR1 and CDR2: SNHLY and FYNNEI. CDR3 length equals 14 residues. CDR3 loop: CASATWQGKGEAFF. The CDR3 coding sequence is TGTGCCAGCGCAACGTGGCAGGGGAAAGGTGAAGCTTTCTTT.

The CDR3 region is CASSAPGPQFF. In nucleotides, the CDR3 is TGTGCCAGCAGCGCCCCGGGACCACAGTTCTTC. The rearrangement uses TRBV7-6 and TRBJ2-1; D assignment may be TRBD1 or TRBD2 (5 bases each). In germline, CDR1 is SGHVS, CDR2 FNYEAQ. The V and J ends lost 5 bases and 13 bases respectively, with 12 bases between them. The length of the CDR3 is 11 residues.

The chain employs TRBV29-1 and TRBJ2-6; 15 bases are a match to TRBD2. Per germline, CDR1 SQVTM and CDR2 ANQGSEA. V shed 5 bases and J 2 bases; nucleotides not matched to a gene: 4. The CDR3 is 17 residues long. In DNA, the CDR3 is TGCAGCGTTCCGGGACTAGCGGGAGGTCCTGGGGCCAACGTCCTGACTTTC. It encodes CSVPGLAGGPGANVLTF.

This clone was found a few times. J is TRBJ1-2 and V is TRBV28; 9 bases are a match to TRBD1. CDR3 length equals 16 residues. V shed 1 base, J shed 8 bases, and the junction held 11 bases outside the gene matches. The germline gives CDR1 MDHEN, CDR2 SYDVKM. The chain's CDR3 is CASSLFHRGQAGGYTF. The CDR3 DNA sequence: TGTGCCAGCAGTTTATTTCACAGGGGGCAGGCTGGAGGCTACACCTTC.

The rearrangement links TRBV28 to TRBJ1-5; D ambiguous. Germline V CDR1 and CDR2: MDHEN, SYDVKM. The V gene lost 2 bases and the J gene lost 2 bases, with 13 bases spanning the gap. The CDR3 sequence is 16 residues long. CDR3 in amino acids: CASSLIAHSGNQPQHF. The DNA of the CDR3 is TGTGCCAGCAGTTTAATCGCCCATTCGGGCAATCAGCCCCAGCATTTT.

In regard to this clone: Other DNA sequences in the same sample also yield this CDR3. The gene calls are TRBV19 and TRBJ2-3; a weak D match, TRBD2 (6 bases). Trimming removed 3 bases from V and 3 bases from J, with 7 bases in between. Germline V CDR1 and CDR2: LNHDA, SQIVND (reference sequence). The CDR3 is 13 residues long. CDR3 loop: CASSMTRTDTQYF. The CDR3 nucleotides are TGTGCCAGTAGTATGACTAGAACAGATACGCAGTATTTT.

The V call is TRBV29-1, the J call TRBJ1-5; TRBD1 agrees at 7 bases. The germline V gene has CDR1 SQVTM and CDR2 ANQGSEA. The CDR3 loop spans 13 amino acids. The V segment lost 7 bases and the J segment 5 bases; nucleotides outside the gene matches: 8. CDR3 loop: CSAETGFDQPQHF. DNA for the CDR3: TGCAGCGCCGAGACAGGGTTCGATCAGCCCCAGCATTTT.

The chain employs TRBV19 and TRBJ1-1, with D maybe TRBD1 (5 bases). The V gene lost 7 bases and the J gene lost 4 bases, with 22 bases spanning the gap. CDR1 LNHDA and CDR2 SQIVND come from the germline V gene (reference sequence). The length of the CDR3 is 16 residues. The CDR3 region has the DNA TGTGCCAGTATCTCTGAGGGCAGGGCCGGGGGCACTGAAGCTTTCTTT. This gives the protein CASISEGRAGGTEAFF.

The chain couples TRBV5-4 to TRBJ2-7; D is perhaps TRBD1 (6 bases). V gave up 3 bases and J gave up 2 bases, with 18 bases separating them. Germline V lookup: CDR1 SGHNT, CDR2 YYREEE (reference sequence). The CDR3 is made up of 16 amino acids. In DNA form, the CDR3 reads TGTGCCAGCAGCTGGCCGGGAAGCAGGGGCACCTACGAGCAGTACTTC. Translating gives CASSWPGSRGTYEQYF.